The subject of this entry is one T cell receptor (beta chain). What it binds is unknown. The data stem from a study of type 1 regulatory T cells. TCRdb re-called the reads with MiXCR, one entry per CDR3 protein. The sample contains about 59,000 distinct CDR3 sequences, less than 70% of which appear only once. The sample consisted of cultured non-Tr1 T cells, either the whole culture or a sorted T cell fraction (not recorded which). The clonotype originates from a human donor in good health.

In DNA, the CDR3 is TGCAGCGCATCTCAGGGGTTGGGCACTGAAGCTTTCTTT. It specifies CSASQGLGTEAFF. The genes are TRBV29-1 and TRBJ1-1; TRBD1 might be the D (6 bases). Germline assignment: CDR1 SQVTM and CDR2 ANQGSEA. V lost 7 bases and J 4 bases, leaving 16 bases between the germline ends. The CDR3 contains 13 residues.